Here is one T cell receptor beta chain with its context. What it binds is not known. This sample stems from a study of cytomegalovirus exposure and HLA in healthy donors. Study details: Of roughly 400 genotyped donors, 70% to 85% clustered with self-reported Caucasian donors. Notes on the study in general: Altogether, about 160 TCR beta chains were recorded as cytomegalovirus-associated. The dataset shows that most TCR sequences were rare, while some public TCRs occurred in many donors. Being productive about 90% or about 30% of the time was typical of most TCR beta V segments in an earlier analysis.

The PCR employed 60 Vbeta primers together with 13 Jbeta primers. The table came from immunoSEQ multiplex PCR; TCRdb's copy has only in-frame clones and leaves some out. The table includes around 170,000 clones, about 79% detected once. The sequence was collected from a man aged 18 to 30 in good health and CMV-seronegative. Sequencing input: PBMCs.

CDR3 coding DNA: TGCGCCAGCAGCTGGTCCCAGGCGGGCAGCTCCTACAATGAGCAGTTCTTC. Protein product: CASSWSQAGSSYNEQFF. The genes are TRBV5-1 and TRBJ2-1; maybe TRBD2 (5 bases). The germline gives CDR1 SGHRS, CDR2 YFSETQ. Trimming pared 3 bases from V and 0 bases from J, leaving 16 bases between. This CDR3 has 17 amino acids.